These 11 T cell receptor beta chains came from one sample sequenced in a study of vaccination and CD4 T cells after COVID-19. The treatment is: roughly 10-day PBMC culture with coronavirus spike peptide pools or control peptides (ViraFEST assay). No antigen is known for these receptors. Cultured CD4+ T cell DNA underwent sequencing with the Oncomine TCR Beta short-read assay. TCRdb fed the PCR reads into MiXCR, producing one record per CDR3 protein. Counted here are 17,000 or so distinct CDR3 sequences, 40% to 55% occurring once; the ten biggest clones make up more than 15%. The source material was CD4+ T cells from blood, cultured in vitro, sampled before SARS-CoV-2 vaccination. All receptors come from a human donor who received a COVID-19 vaccine.

The chain links TRBV20-1 to TRBJ2-7, with 7 bases aligning to TRBD1. This CDR3 is 14 amino acids long. V gave up 2 bases and J gave up 3 bases; unmatched junction bases: 7. Per germline, CDR1 DFQATT and CDR2 SNEGSKA (reference sequence). The CDR3 DNA follows: TGCAGTGCTAGACCCGGGACAGCTGACTACGAGCAGTACTTC. This encodes CSARPGTADYEQYF.

The V and J genes are TRBV4-1 and TRBJ2-3; 12 bases line up with TRBD1. The V gene end was trimmed by 0 bases and the J gene end by 4 bases; junction bases not matched to a gene: 5. The CDR3 length is 17 residues. Germline CDR1 MGHRA, CDR2 YSYEKL. CDR3 amino acids: CASSQDWGQGASDTQYF. In DNA, the CDR3 is TGCGCCAGCAGCCAAGATTGGGGACAGGGGGCCTCAGATACGCAGTATTTT.

J is TRBJ2-1 and V is TRBV11-3; 7 nucleotides agree with TRBD2. After removal of 1 base from V and 5 bases from J, the junction contained 2 bases not matched to a gene. Germline-derived CDR1 and CDR2 are SGHNT and YENEEA. The CDR3 is 14 residues long. This chain's CDR3 is CASSLALADNEQFF. CDR3 DNA: TGTGCCAGCAGCTTAGCCCTAGCGGACAATGAGCAGTTCTTC.

The chain couples TRBV2 to TRBJ1-5; D is uncertain. CDR1 and CDR2 from the germline V gene are SNHLY and FYNNEI. Between the trimmed V and J ends, which lost 1 base and 2 bases, there was a span of 21 bases. This CDR3 is 19 amino acids long. CDR3 nucleotide sequence: TGTGCCAGCAGTGAAGAGGGATTGGTTGAGGGATCTGGCAATCAGCCCCAGCATTTT. Its translation is CASSEEGLVEGSGNQPQHF.

The rearrangement links TRBV5-1 to TRBJ1-1; D is unclear. Germline CDR1 and CDR2: SGHRS and YFSETQ. CDR3 length: 16 residues. Trimming removed 2 bases from V and 0 bases from J, with 14 bases in between. CDR3 region: CASSLRGNRMNTEAFF. CDR3 nucleotides: TGCGCCAGCAGCTTAAGAGGCAACAGAATGAACACTGAAGCTTTCTTT. The complete variable domain, with remaining parts taken from reference TRBV5-1 and TRBJ1-1, reads KAGVTQTPRYLIKTRGQQVTLSCSPISGHRSVSWYQQTPGQGLQFLFEYFSETQRNKGNFPGRFSGRQFSNSRSEMNVSTLELGDSALYLCASSLRGNRMNTEAFFGQGTRLTVV.

This chain connects TRBV2 to TRBJ2-3; no reliable D call. Trimming pared 6 bases from V and 0 bases from J, leaving 4 bases between. Germline CDR1 and CDR2: SNHLY and FYNNEI. The CDR3 contains 12 residues. The CDR3 loop reads CASRPSTDTQYF. For the CDR3, the DNA is TGTGCCAGCAGACCAAGCACAGATACGCAGTATTTT.

The chain recombines TRBV21-1 with TRBJ1-2; the table's D call, TRBD1, was not checked against the DNA. TRBV21-1 is designated a pseudogene. This CDR3 is 14 amino acids long. The CDR3 DNA reads as TGTGCCAGCATCTATCGGGACGGGCGCTATGGCTACACCTTC. It yields the protein CASIYRDGRYGYTF.

The V and J genes are TRBV30 and TRBJ1-6; D possibly corresponds to TRBD1 (5 bases). Germline lookup yields CDR1 GTSNPN and CDR2 SVGIG (reference sequence). This CDR3 contains 16 residues. Trimming stripped 0 bases from V and 12 bases from J, with 21 bases between. The chain's CDR3 is CAWSVIWSSLDKPLHF. As DNA, the CDR3 is TGTGCCTGGAGTGTAATTTGGTCCAGCCTGGACAAACCCCTCCACTTT.

A note on this clonotype: A much larger clone differs from this one at a single base, so this may be a read error. The chain employs TRBV19 and TRBJ1-2; 7 bases are a match to TRBD1. Germline lookup yields CDR1 LNHDA and CDR2 SQIVND (reference sequence). V shed 4 bases, J shed 3 bases, and the junction held 8 bases outside the gene matches. The CDR3 has 15 amino acids. The CDR3 is CASSTPGQRHYGYTF. For the CDR3, the DNA is TGTGCCAGTAGTACCCCGGGACAGAGGCACTATGGCTACACCTTC.

The rearrangement joins TRBV9 to TRBJ2-3; D ambiguous. Germline V CDR1 and CDR2: SGDLS, YYNGEE. V dropped 3 bases and J dropped 6 bases, with 8 bases sitting between them. The CDR3 is 12 amino acids. CDR3 in amino acids: CASSARLDTQYF. CDR3 in DNA: TGTGCCAGCAGCGCCCGATTGGATACGCAGTATTTT.

The V and J genes are TRBV7-9 and TRBJ2-3; maybe TRBD1 (5 bases). The germline V gene encodes CDR1 SEHNR and CDR2 FQNEAQ (reference sequence). The CDR3 has 17 amino acids. V lost 5 bases, J lost 1 base, and 19 bases lay in between. This CDR3 reads CASSPTPSGSRTDTQYF. DNA for the CDR3: TGTGCCAGCAGCCCCACCCCGTCAGGGTCGCGCACAGATACGCAGTATTTT.